These T cell receptor beta chains were read from a single sample in a study of T cell responses to AZD1222 COVID-19 vaccine. Only in-frame clones appear in the TCRdb table, and some are missing; sequencing was by immunoSEQ multiplex PCR. The sample holds over 95,000 clones, about nine tenths seen once. The sequencing used peripheral blood, collected 28 days after the second AZD1222 dose. The receptors shown here come from an adult who received the AZD1222 COVID-19 vaccine. The CDR3 runs from the conserved cysteine through the conserved F or W. The D gene is left open where the match is weak. Clone sizes are given selectively: once, few, many, or a class where the clone is expanded.

j_call | clone_size | d_call | v_call | cdr3_aa | cdr3_nt
TRBJ2-3 | . | . | TRBV11-3 | CASSPGTSDTQYF | TGTGCCAGCAGCCCGGGGACTTCGGATACGCAGTATTTT
TRBJ1-1 | . | . | TRBV28 | CASRGAQSRGTEAFF | TGTGCCAGCCGGGGGGCACAAAGTCGAGGGACTGAAGCTTTCTTT
TRBJ2-2 | . | . | TRBV5-1 | CASSLEGGLDTGELFF | TGCGCCAGCAGCTTGGAGGGGGGACTGGACACCGGGGAGCTGTTTTTT
TRBJ2-5 | once | . | TRBV12-3/TRBV12-4 | CASSPESRETQYF | TGTGCCAGCAGCCCTGAATCTCGAGAGACCCAGTACTTC
TRBJ1-5 | . | . | TRBV4-1 | CASSDSGRNQPQHF | TGCGCCAGCAGCGATTCAGGGAGGAATCAGCCCCAGCATTTT
TRBJ1-5 | . | . | TRBV6-2/TRBV6-3 | CASSYGENQPQHF | TGTGCCAGCAGTTACGGGGAGAATCAGCCCCAGCATTTT
TRBJ1-1 | . | . | TRBV5-1 | CASSSIQGRNTEAFF | TGCGCCAGCAGCTCTATACAGGGAAGGAACACTGAAGCTTTCTTT
TRBJ1-1 | . | . | TRBV7-3 | CASSSSSSTEAFF | TGTGCCAGCAGCTCGTCTTCTTCCACTGAAGCTTTCTTT
TRBJ2-2 | . | TRBD2 | TRBV10-2 | CASRTSGSVAGELFF | TGCGCCAGCAGAACTAGCGGGAGCGTGGCCGGGGAGCTGTTTTTT
TRBJ2-1 | few | TRBD1 | TRBV11-1 | CASSLAGQASYNEQFF | TGTGCCAGCAGCTTAGCGGGACAGGCTTCCTACAATGAGCAGTTCTTC
TRBJ2-1 | . | . | TRBV20-1 | CSGPGYNEQFF | TGCAGTGGCCCTGGGTACAATGAGCAGTTCTTC
TRBJ2-7 | . | . | TRBV15 | CATSRDSGSKYEQYF | TGTGCCACCAGCAGAGATTCAGGGTCCAAGTACGAGCAGTACTTC
TRBJ2-2 | . | . | TRBV30 | CAWSVLLNTGELFF | TGTGCCTGGAGTGTACTCCTCAACACCGGGGAGCTGTTTTTT
TRBJ2-3 | . | . | TRBV7-9 | CASSLSEGSADTQYF | TGTGCCAGCAGCTTATCTGAGGGATCGGCAGATACGCAGTATTTT
TRBJ1-5 | . | TRBD1 | TRBV27 | CASSFQGAEDQPQHF | TGTGCCAGCAGTTTCCAGGGGGCAGAGGATCAGCCCCAGCATTTT
TRBJ2-1 | . | . | TRBV28 | CASSLGGAVNNEQFF | TGTGCCAGCAGTTTGGGGGGAGCGGTTAACAATGAGCAGTTCTTC
TRBJ1-5 | . | TRBD1 | TRBV27 | CASSYRGGNQPQHF | TGTGCCAGCAGCTACAGGGGTGGCAATCAGCCCCAGCATTTT
TRBJ2-1 | few | . | TRBV7-9 | CASSPGPTQEGNEQFF | TGTGCCAGCAGCCCCGGCCCAACTCAGGAGGGTAATGAGCAGTTCTTC
TRBJ2-6 | . | . | TRBV28 | CASSPETGSLRANVLTF | TGTGCCAGCAGTCCAGAAACAGGTTCTCTGAGGGCCAACGTCCTGACTTTC
TRBJ2-3 | few | TRBD2 | TRBV30 | CAWNPRGLAGPDTQYF | TGTGCCTGGAACCCCCGGGGACTAGCGGGGCCAGATACGCAGTATTTT
TRBJ1-2 | . | . | TRBV11-2 | CASSPPVEGYTF | TGTGCCAGCAGCCCCCCGGTTGAAGGCTACACCTTC